This TCR beta chain was identified during a study of tumor-infiltrating lymphocytes in primary liver carcinoma. The CDR3 is 17 amino acids. CDR1 and CDR2 (germline): MGHRA, YSYEKL. This clonotype has a single count. At one end, the junction sequence differs from germline, possibly due to a read error. Using a constant-region primer together with ProtoScript II reverse transcriptase, TCR beta cDNA was made from 500 ng of total RNA. Three nested multiplex PCR rounds of slightly modified ARM-PCR generated TCR beta libraries. PCR rounds one and two used TRBV1-TRBV30 forward primers with a C-beta reverse primer for around 11 cycles each. Each CDR3 protein gets one entry after TCRdb re-called the multiplex PCR reads with MiXCR. The profile shows under 50,000 distinct CDR3 sequences, 55% to 75% of them singletons. Unsorted bulk tissue (roughly 18-32 mg) underwent RNA and DNA co-extraction.

The receptor comes from a man aged 40-50 years with primary liver carcinoma and hepatitis B virus infection. The specimen sequenced was liver tumor tissue from sampling region 5. Subset denoted: tumor region T5, tumor centre. The gene calls are TRBV4-1 and TRBJ2-1; weak D call: TRBD2 (5 bases). The chain's CDR3 is CTSSHLSLPAVLPEQFF. Written as DNA, the CDR3 is TGCACCAGCAGCCACCTCAGTTTACCAGCGGTACTTCCCGAGCAGTTCTTC.